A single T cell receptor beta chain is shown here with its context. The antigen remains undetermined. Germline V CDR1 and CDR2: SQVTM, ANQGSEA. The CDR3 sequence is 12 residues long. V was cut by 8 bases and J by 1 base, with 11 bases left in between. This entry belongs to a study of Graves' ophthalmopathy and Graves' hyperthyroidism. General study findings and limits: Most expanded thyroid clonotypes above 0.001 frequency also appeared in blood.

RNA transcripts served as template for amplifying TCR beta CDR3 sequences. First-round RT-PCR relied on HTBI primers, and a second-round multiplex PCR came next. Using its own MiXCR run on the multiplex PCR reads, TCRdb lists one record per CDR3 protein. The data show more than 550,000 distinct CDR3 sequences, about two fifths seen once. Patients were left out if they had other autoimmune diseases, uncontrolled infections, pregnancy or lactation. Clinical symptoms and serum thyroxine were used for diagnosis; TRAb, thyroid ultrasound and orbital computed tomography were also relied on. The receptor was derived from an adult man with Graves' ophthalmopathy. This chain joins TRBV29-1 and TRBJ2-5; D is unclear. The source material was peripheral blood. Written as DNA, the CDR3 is TGCAGCTCCCGACGGACCCAAGAGACCCAGTACTTC. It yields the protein CSSRRTQETQYF.